This T cell receptor beta chain came from a study of cytomegalovirus exposure and HLA in healthy donors. The study, taken as a whole, reports: After further analysis at a later stage, 16,951 TCR beta sequences were associated with HLA alleles at 0.05 false discovery rate.

To note about this clone: Antigen unknown.

The PCR made use of 60 Vbeta and 13 Jbeta primers. Data came from immunoSEQ multiplex PCR; TCRdb stores just in-frame clones and leaves some out. The sample records about 98,000 clones, around three quarters being singletons. The CDR3 sequence is 16 residues long. With 6 bases removed from V and 0 bases from J, the gap between germline ends came to 15 bases. CDR1 is SEHNR, CDR2 FQNEAQ, per germline (reference sequence). The sequencing input was PBMCs. This TCR was sampled from a human donor in good health. The chain employs TRBV7-9 and TRBJ2-1; D possibly corresponds to TRBD1 (6 bases). The CDR3 reads CASRSTDRSSYNEQFF. Here the CDR3 DNA reads TGTGCCAGCAGATCAACGGACAGAAGCTCCTACAATGAGCAGTTCTTC. Using reference TRBV7-9 and TRBJ2-1 for the parts outside the CDR3, the full variable domain is DTGVSQNPRHKITKRGQNVTFRCDPISEHNRLYWYRQTLGQGPEFLTYFQNEAQLEKSRLLSDRFSAERPKGSFSTLEIQRTEQGDSAMYLCASRSTDRSSYNEQFFGPGTRLTVL.